This T cell receptor beta chain was retrieved from a study of blood T cells in healthy people across ages. The length of the CDR3 is 16 residues. Germline V gene sequence: CDR1 KGHSH, CDR2 LQKENI. V lost 0 bases, J lost 11 bases, and 14 bases stayed unmatched. Combining a sample-barcoded 5' primer with a J-beta primer mix, a second PCR ran for roughly 6 to 12 cycles. TCRdb re-derived calls from the 5' RACE reads in MiXCR, one entry per CDR3 protein. The table shows about 1.5 million distinct CDR3 sequences, with about 40% occurring only once. Study results and limitations: Compared with aged donors, long-lived donors showed fewer expanded clones, suggesting selection.

Sample donors were healthy Caucasian individuals that came from Russia, aged 6 to 90. The total RNA that was extracted per sample amounted to at least 5.5 micrograms. On this clonotype: Its matching antigen is unknown.

This chain links TRBV18 with TRBJ2-5, with 8 nucleotides matching TRBD2. The source is a woman aged 18 to 35 in good health. The sequencing input was blood. The DNA of the CDR3 is TGTGCCAGCTCACCACCTGCGATAGCGGGGTTAAGTGAGCAGTACTTC. As protein: CASSPPAIAGLSEQYF.